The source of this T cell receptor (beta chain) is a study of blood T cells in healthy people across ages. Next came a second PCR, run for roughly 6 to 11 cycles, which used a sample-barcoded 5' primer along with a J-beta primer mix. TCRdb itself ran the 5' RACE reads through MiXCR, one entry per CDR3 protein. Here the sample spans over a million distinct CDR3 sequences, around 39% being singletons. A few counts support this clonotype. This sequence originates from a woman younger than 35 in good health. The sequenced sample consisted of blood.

This CDR3 is CAISESGGNTDTQYF. CDR3 sequence (DNA): TGTGCCATCAGTGAGTCGGGAGGGAACACAGATACGCAGTATTTT. The chain recombines TRBV10-3 with TRBJ2-3, with 7 bases lining up with TRBD2. V trimming: 0 bases; J trimming: 2 bases; junction bases outside the gene matches: 2. The CDR3 runs 15 residues. From germline, CDR1 is ENHRY and CDR2 SYGVKD.